This entry lists 23 T cell receptor beta chains sequenced from one sample in a study of T-cell reconstitution after alpha-beta-depleted transplantation in children. Using unique molecular identifiers, the investigators prepared the TCRbeta library. TCRdb independently ran MiXCR on the PCR reads; one entry per CDR3 protein. The sample carries roughly 240,000 distinct CDR3 sequences, roughly 7.7% recorded once. This sample comprised PBMCs, mostly from graft donor cells, obtained 180 days after TCRalphabeta/CD19-depleted stem cell transplant. The receptors here all came from a male patient younger than 18 who had a stem cell transplant for acute lymphoblastic leukemia, so the T cells may come from the graft donor.

In its sample, this clonotype was seen once. The chain carries TRBV11-1 and TRBJ2-7, with 7 bases that match TRBD1. Germline CDR1 reads SGHAT; CDR2 reads FQDESV (reference sequence). The CDR3 extends over 13 amino acids. The V and J ends lost 10 bases and 3 bases, in that order; junction bases with no gene match: 9. The CDR3, as DNA: TGTGCCACCTCCCGGGACAGCCGCTACGAGCAGTACTTC. This gives the protein CATSRDSRYEQYF.

This clonotype was observed many times. The chain is built from TRBV20-1 and TRBJ1-3, with D uncertain. The CDR3 loop spans 15 amino acids. The germline V gene encodes CDR1 DFQATT and CDR2 SNEGSKA (reference sequence). The V end was cut by 4 bases, the J end by 6 bases, with 19 bases between. CDR3 coding DNA: TGCAGTGCTAAACCGGACCGTCTGTGGGAAAACACCATATATTTT. Translating gives CSAKPDRLWENTIYF.

There are many counts of this clonotype. The V call is TRBV7-9, the J call TRBJ2-3; no definite D call. Germline CDR1 is SEHNR and CDR2 is FQNEAQ (reference sequence). This CDR3 is 12 amino acids long. The V end was cut by 5 bases, the J end by 4 bases, with 7 bases between. In DNA form, the CDR3 reads TGTGCCAGCAGCCTCAGCGCAGATACGCAGTATTTT. Encoded protein: CASSLSADTQYF.

This clonotype turned up a few times. The rearrangement links TRBV20-1 to TRBJ2-2; TRBD1 aligns across 10 bases. With V trimmed by 1 base and J by 1 base, 9 bases remained unmatched. CDR1 is DFQATT and CDR2 is SNEGSKA in the germline V gene (reference sequence). This CDR3 has 18 residues. CDR3 loop: CSARGPPGQGENTGELFF. In DNA form, the CDR3 reads TGCAGTGCTAGAGGCCCGCCAGGACAGGGGGAGAACACCGGGGAGCTGTTTTTT.

This clonotype occurred many times. The V gene is TRBV5-1, the J gene TRBJ2-7; 7 nucleotides agree with TRBD1. This CDR3 is 16 amino acids long. Germline V CDR1 and CDR2: SGHRS, YFSETQ. Trimming cost V 2 bases and J 0 bases; bases outside gene matches: 8. In DNA form, the CDR3 reads TGCGCCAGCAGCTTCGGCGGACAGGCCCCCTCCTACGAGCAGTACTTC. Translated: CASSFGGQAPSYEQYF. Combining the CDR3 with reference TRBV5-1 and TRBJ2-7 gives the whole variable domain KAGVTQTPRYLIKTRGQQVTLSCSPISGHRSVSWYQQTPGQGLQFLFEYFSETQRNKGNFPGRFSGRQFSNSRSEMNVSTLELGDSALYLCASSFGGQAPSYEQYFGPGTRLTVT.

In this sample, this clonotype turned up many times. The V and J genes are TRBV6-2 or TRBV6-3 and TRBJ1-1; D is uncertain. Germline V gene lookup returns CDR1 MNHEY and CDR2 SVGEGT. Trimming stripped 2 bases from V and 0 bases from J, with 13 bases between. The CDR3 sequence is 16 residues long. CDR3 amino acids: CASSYPWSSVNTEAFF. CDR3 in DNA: TGTGCCAGCAGTTACCCTTGGTCGTCTGTGAACACTGAAGCTTTCTTT.

This clonotype came up a few times. V is TRBV27 and J is TRBJ1-5, with 8 bases aligning to TRBD1. V gave up 3 bases and J gave up 7 bases; unmatched junction bases: 14. Germline V gene lookup returns CDR1 MNHEY and CDR2 SMNVEV (reference sequence). CDR3 length: 17 residues. For the CDR3, the DNA is TGTGCCAGCAGTTTTGGCCCTGGGCAGGGGGCAAGGCAGCCCCAGCATTTT. It encodes CASSFGPGQGARQPQHF.

This clonotype was seen a few times. The chain uses TRBV4-1 and TRBJ1-1; D unclear. The CDR3 loop spans 14 amino acids. Germline V CDR1 and CDR2: MGHRA, YSYEKL. With 1 base removed from V and 3 bases from J, the gap between germline ends came to 9 bases. CDR3 protein: CASSQGGEDTEAFF. The CDR3 DNA reads as TGCGCCAGCAGCCAAGGTGGGGAAGACACTGAAGCTTTCTTT.

This clonotype was seen only a few times. This chain joins TRBV6-2 or TRBV6-3 and TRBJ2-5; TRBD1 might be the D (5 bases). V was clipped by 2 bases and J by 4 bases, with 5 bases between them. Germline-derived CDR1 and CDR2 are MNHEY and SVGEGT. The CDR3 is 12 amino acids. For the CDR3, the DNA is TGTGCCAGCAGTTACAGGGGAGAGACCCAGTACTTC. This codes for CASSYRGETQYF.

In the case of this clonotype: A much larger clone lies one base from this, so it may be a read error. The chain recombines TRBV7-3 with TRBJ2-5; TRBD2 matches at 8 bases. The germline V gene has CDR1 SGHTA and CDR2 FQGTGA. The trim removed 0 bases at V and 0 bases at J, leaving 0 bases unmatched. The CDR3 length is 15 residues. CDR3 coding DNA: TGTGCCAGCAGCTTAACAGCGGGGGACCAAGAGACCCAGTACTTC. Protein: CASSLTAGDQETQYF.

A remark on this clonotype: This could be a read error, since a much larger clone is one nucleotide away. This sequence joins TRBV20-1 and TRBJ2-7; 7 bases fit TRBD1. The length of the CDR3 is 13 residues. The germline CDR1 and CDR2 sequences are DFQATT and SNEGSKA (reference sequence). As DNA, the CDR3 is TGCAGTGCTCGGGACAGAGGCTCCAACGAGCAGTACTTC. Translation gives CSARDRGSNEQYF.

This clonotype showed up many times. This sequence joins TRBV12-3 or TRBV12-4 and TRBJ2-5; no clear D. The CDR3 loop spans 13 amino acids. V was clipped by 6 bases and J by 4 bases, with 12 bases between them. DNA of the CDR3: TGTGCCAGCAGATCTGACGAGCGAGAGACCCAGTACTTC. Its translation: CASRSDERETQYF.

This clonotype was observed many times. This chain's CDR3 is CASSLVGTSGAYEQYF. In DNA form, the CDR3 reads TGTGCCAGCAGCTTAGTGGGGACTAGCGGCGCCTACGAGCAGTACTTC. This sequence joins TRBV7-2 and TRBJ2-7, with 11 bases matching TRBD2. V lost 1 base, J lost 2 bases, and 4 bases stayed unmatched. The CDR3 consists of 16 residues. Germline values: CDR1 SGHTA, CDR2 FQGNSA.

Ten or more counts support this clonotype. The chain combines TRBV29-1 with TRBJ1-2; no clear D. This CDR3 has 15 residues. Trimming removed 7 bases at V and 1 base at J, with 19 bases between. Germline values: CDR1 SQVTM, CDR2 ANQGSEA. The CDR3 spells CSAATRFPLNYGYTF. The CDR3 DNA reads as TGCAGCGCCGCAACCAGATTCCCCCTTAACTATGGCTACACCTTC.

This clonotype appeared many times. CDR3 region: CASKYRLLTYNEQFF. The CDR3 DNA is TGTGCCAGCAAATACAGACTCCTTACTTACAATGAGCAGTTCTTC. The chain couples TRBV7-2 to TRBJ2-1; D gene unclear. Between the trimmed V and J ends, which lost 7 bases and 4 bases, there was a span of 17 bases. The germline gives CDR1 SGHTA, CDR2 FQGNSA. The CDR3 covers 15 residues.

This clonotype was observed at least ten times. For the CDR3, the DNA is TGTGCCAGCAGCTTTTGGGGACACAGGGACAAAAACATTCAGTACTTC. Its translation: CASSFWGHRDKNIQYF. This chain joins TRBV7-8 and TRBJ2-4; possibly TRBD1 for D (6 bases). The germline V gene has CDR1 SGHVS and CDR2 FQNEAQ. CDR3 length: 16 residues. Trimming shortened V by 3 bases and J by 3 bases, and 15 bases separated the two germline ends.

This clonotype came up many times. CDR3 coding DNA: TGTGCCAGCAGTACCGGGACCTACGAGCAGTACTTC. As protein: CASSTGTYEQYF. The chain carries TRBV12-3 or TRBV12-4 and TRBJ2-7, with TRBD2 as a possible D gene (5 bases). Trimming shortened V by 5 bases and J by 2 bases, and 7 bases separated the two germline ends. CDR3 size: 12 residues.

This clonotype has ten or more counts. The chain couples TRBV7-4 to TRBJ1-5, with D unresolved. Between the trimmed V and J ends, which lost 7 bases and 2 bases, there was a span of 24 bases. CDR1 and CDR2 (germline): SGHVT, SQSDAQ. CDR3 length equals 18 residues. CDR3 sequence: CASTELEDTEGGNQPQHF. The CDR3 region has the DNA TGTGCCAGCACCGAGCTCGAGGATACCGAAGGAGGCAATCAGCCCCAGCATTTT.

This clonotype was detected ten times or more. This sequence joins TRBV7-6 and TRBJ2-7; D may be TRBD1 (5 bases). The V end was cut by 1 base, the J end by 0 bases, with 7 bases between. This CDR3 region has 14 residues. Germline CDR1 reads SGHVS; CDR2 reads FNYEAQ. For the CDR3, the DNA is TGTGCCAGCAGCTTAGTCAGGGACTCCTACGAGCAGTACTTC. It specifies CASSLVRDSYEQYF.

This clonotype was picked up many times. V usage is TRBV10-3 and J usage is TRBJ2-7; unclear D gene. V lost 7 bases to trimming and J lost 2 bases, with 6 bases between them. Germline V gene data show CDR1 as ENHRY and CDR2 as SYGVKD. The CDR3 has 11 residues. This CDR3 is CAIKGPYEQYF. CDR3 nucleotide sequence: TGTGCCATCAAAGGTCCCTACGAGCAGTACTTC.

This clonotype was detected ten times or more. The chain uses TRBV6-1 and TRBJ1-5, with 7 bases matching TRBD1. The CDR3 sequence is 19 residues long. The trim removed 8 bases at V and 0 bases at J, leaving 19 bases unmatched. Germline assignment: CDR1 MNHNS and CDR2 SASEGT. CDR3: CASSPLLGGRGLSNQPQHF. As DNA, the CDR3 is TGTGCCAGCTCCCCCCTTCTAGGGGGCAGAGGGCTTAGCAATCAGCCCCAGCATTTT.

In this sample, this clonotype turned up once. Being one base from a much bigger clone, this may be a read error. The V call is TRBV10-3, the J call TRBJ2-1; either TRBD1 or TRBD2 may fit D (6 bases each). From germline, CDR1 is ENHRY and CDR2 SYGVKD. The CDR3 extends over 16 amino acids. The CDR3: CAISSVGGNTYNEQVF. The CDR3 DNA reads as TGTGCCATCAGTAGTGTAGGGGGGAACACCTACAATGAGCAGGTCTTC.

The rearrangement uses TRBV11-2 and TRBJ1-2; D is ambiguous. The length of the CDR3 is 13 residues. The V and J ends lost 1 base and 4 bases respectively, with 7 bases between them. Germline assignment: CDR1 SGHAT and CDR2 FQNNGV. The chain's CDR3 is CASSLGVIYGYTF. The CDR3 DNA follows: TGTGCCAGCAGCTTAGGGGTCATCTATGGCTACACCTTC.